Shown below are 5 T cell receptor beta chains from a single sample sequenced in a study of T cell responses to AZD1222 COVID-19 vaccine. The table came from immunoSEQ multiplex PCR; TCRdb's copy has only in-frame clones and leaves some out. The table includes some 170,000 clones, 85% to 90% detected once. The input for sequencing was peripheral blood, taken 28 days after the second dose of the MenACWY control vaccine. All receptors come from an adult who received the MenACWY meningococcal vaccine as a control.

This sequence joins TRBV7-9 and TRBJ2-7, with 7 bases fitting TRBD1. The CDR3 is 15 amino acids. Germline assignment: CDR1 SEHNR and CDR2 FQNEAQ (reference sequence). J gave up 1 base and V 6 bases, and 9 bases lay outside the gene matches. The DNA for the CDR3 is TGTGCCAGCAGGGGACCGACAGGGATGTCCTACGAGCAGTACTTC. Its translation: CASRGPTGMSYEQYF.

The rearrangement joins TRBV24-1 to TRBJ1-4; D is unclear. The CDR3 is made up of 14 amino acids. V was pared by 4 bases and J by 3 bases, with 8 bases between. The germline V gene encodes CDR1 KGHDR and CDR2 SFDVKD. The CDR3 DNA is TGTGCCACCAGTGACCCCGGAGCTAATGAAAAACTGTTTTTT. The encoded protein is CATSDPGANEKLFF.

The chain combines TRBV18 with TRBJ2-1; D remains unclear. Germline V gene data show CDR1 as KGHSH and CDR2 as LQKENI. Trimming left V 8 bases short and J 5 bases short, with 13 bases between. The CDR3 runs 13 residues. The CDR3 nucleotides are TGTGCCAGCCGAACAAGCGAAAACAATGAGCAGTTCTTC. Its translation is CASRTSENNEQFF.

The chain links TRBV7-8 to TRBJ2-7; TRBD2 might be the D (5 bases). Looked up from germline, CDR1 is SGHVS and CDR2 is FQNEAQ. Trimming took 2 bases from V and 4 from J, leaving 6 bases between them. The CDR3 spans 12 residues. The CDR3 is CASSLPGYEQYF. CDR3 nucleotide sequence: TGTGCCAGCAGCTTACCGGGATACGAGCAGTACTTC.

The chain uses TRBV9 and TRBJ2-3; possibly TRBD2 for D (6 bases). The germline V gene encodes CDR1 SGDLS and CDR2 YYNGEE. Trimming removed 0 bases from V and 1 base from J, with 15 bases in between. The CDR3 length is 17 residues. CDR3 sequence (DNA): TGTGCCAGCAGCGTAGTCGGGGCCTTAGCGGGCACAGATACGCAGTATTTT. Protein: CASSVVGALAGTDTQYF.